This T cell receptor (beta chain) derives from a study of blood T cell repertoires in COVID-19. Study-wide background: COVID-19 samples from acute and convalescent phases originated in the United States, Italy and Spain. In each case, the material was cDNA or gDNA derived from T cells, B-cell-depleted T cells, or PBMCs.

The CDR3 spans 17 residues. V gave up 4 bases and J gave up 1 base; unmatched junction bases: 5. In germline, CDR1 is KGHSH, CDR2 LQKENI. As originally analysed: Researchers report that nucleated cell counts were estimated from reference gene primer amplification. Sequencing was performed with immunoSEQ multiplex PCR; in TCRdb, only in-frame clones are kept and a portion is missing. V and J calls and clone size follow that table, whereas D and trimming were derived from the DNA. Of 30,000 to 40,000 clones in the sample, more than 80% are singletons; the top ten hold 8% to 10%. This receptor was obtained from a man between 60 and 75 years old in a cohort sampled during active COVID-19. The chain employs TRBV18 and TRBJ2-7; TRBD2 matches at 15 bases. Sequencing input: peripheral blood. In DNA, the CDR3 is TGTGCCAGCTCACTTCCGGGACTAGCGGGGGGATCCTACGAGCAGTACTTC. Its protein is CASSLPGLAGGSYEQYF.